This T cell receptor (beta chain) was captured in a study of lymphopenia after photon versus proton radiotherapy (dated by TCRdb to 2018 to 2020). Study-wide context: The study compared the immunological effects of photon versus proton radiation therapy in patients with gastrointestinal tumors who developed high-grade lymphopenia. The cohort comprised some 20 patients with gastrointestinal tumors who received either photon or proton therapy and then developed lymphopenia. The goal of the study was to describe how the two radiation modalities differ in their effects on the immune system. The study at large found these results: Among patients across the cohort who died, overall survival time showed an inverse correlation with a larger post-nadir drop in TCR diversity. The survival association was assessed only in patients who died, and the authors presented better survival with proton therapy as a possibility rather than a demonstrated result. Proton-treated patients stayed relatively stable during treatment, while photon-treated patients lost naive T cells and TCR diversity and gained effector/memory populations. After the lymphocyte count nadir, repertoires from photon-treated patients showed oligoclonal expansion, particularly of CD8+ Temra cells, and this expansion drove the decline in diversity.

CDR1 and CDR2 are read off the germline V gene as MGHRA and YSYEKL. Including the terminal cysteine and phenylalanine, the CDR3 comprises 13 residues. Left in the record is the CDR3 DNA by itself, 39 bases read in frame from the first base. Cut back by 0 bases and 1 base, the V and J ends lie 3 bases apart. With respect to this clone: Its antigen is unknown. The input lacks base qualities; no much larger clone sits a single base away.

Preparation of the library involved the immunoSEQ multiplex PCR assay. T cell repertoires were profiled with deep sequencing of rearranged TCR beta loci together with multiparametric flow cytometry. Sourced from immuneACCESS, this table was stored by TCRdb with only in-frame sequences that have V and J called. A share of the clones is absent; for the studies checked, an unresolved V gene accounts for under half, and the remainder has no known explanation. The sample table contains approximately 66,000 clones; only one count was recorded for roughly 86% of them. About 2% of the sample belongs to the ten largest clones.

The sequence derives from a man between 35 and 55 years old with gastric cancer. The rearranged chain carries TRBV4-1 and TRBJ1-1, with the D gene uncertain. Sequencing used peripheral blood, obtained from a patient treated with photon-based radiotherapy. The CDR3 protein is CASSQERNTEAFF. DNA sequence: TGCGCCAGCAGCCAAGAACGGAACACTGAAGCTTTCTTT.